Listed below are T cell receptor beta chains from one sample, sequenced in a study of prognosis after radiotherapy for stage I lung cancer. TCRdb reprocessed the multiplex PCR reads with MiXCR, giving one entry per CDR3 protein. The profile shows approximately 23,000 distinct CDR3 sequences, around 42% of them singletons. Sample: PBMCs, taken before or after stereotactic body radiation therapy (not recorded which). The receptors were sampled from a donor aged 50 or older with non-small cell lung cancer. Both conserved end residues are part of each CDR3. D genes are given only for firm matches. For some rows the clone size is stated as once, few or many, or as a class when expanded; others skip it.

D gene: .; clone size: many; J gene: TRBJ2-7; V gene: TRBV11-3; CDR3 protein: CASSHREDYEQYF; CDR3 DNA: TGTGCCAGCAGCCACAGGGAAGACTACGAGCAGTACTTC
D gene: TRBD1; clone size: many; J gene: TRBJ1-2; V gene: TRBV6-1; CDR3 protein: CASSERRQGAPGYTF; CDR3 DNA: TGTGCCAGCAGTGAAAGGCGACAGGGGGCGCCGGGCTACACCTTC
D gene: TRBD1; clone size: many; J gene: TRBJ1-4; V gene: TRBV6-4; CDR3 protein: CASRGHPKTGERATNEKLFF; CDR3 DNA: TGTGCCAGCAGGGGTCATCCGAAGACAGGGGAAAGAGCAACTAATGAAAAACTGTTTTTT
D gene: .; clone size: many; J gene: TRBJ2-3; V gene: TRBV5-4; CDR3 protein: CASSPRQAPDTQYF; CDR3 DNA: TGTGCCAGCAGCCCTAGACAGGCCCCAGATACGCAGTATTTT
D gene: .; clone size: .; J gene: TRBJ2-3; V gene: TRBV24-1; CDR3 protein: CATSYSGGGTDTQYF; CDR3 DNA: TGTGCCACCAGTTATTCAGGGGGGGGCACAGATACGCAGTATTTT
D gene: TRBD1; clone size: .; J gene: TRBJ1-2; V gene: TRBV3-1; CDR3 protein: CASSQQGGGYTF; CDR3 DNA: TGTGCCAGCAGCCAGCAGGGGGGAGGCTACACCTTC
D gene: TRBD1; clone size: .; J gene: TRBJ2-7; V gene: TRBV24-1; CDR3 protein: CATSDPRQGASEQYF; CDR3 DNA: TGTGCCACCAGTGATCCCCGGCAGGGGGCAAGCGAGCAGTACTTC
D gene: TRBD2; clone size: many; J gene: TRBJ2-1; V gene: TRBV5-1; CDR3 protein: CASSLVSAGRTSTYNEQFF; CDR3 DNA: TGCGCCAGCAGCTTGGTGTCAGCGGGGCGGACTTCAACCTACAATGAGCAGTTCTTC
D gene: TRBD2; clone size: many; J gene: TRBJ2-7; V gene: TRBV10-3; CDR3 protein: CAISEPKGLAGAKQYF; CDR3 DNA: TGTGCCATCAGTGAGCCGAAGGGACTAGCGGGAGCCAAGCAGTACTTC
D gene: TRBD2; clone size: many; J gene: TRBJ2-7; V gene: TRBV19; CDR3 protein: CASSIQLAGYEQYF; CDR3 DNA: TGTGCCAGTAGTATTCAGCTAGCGGGTTACGAGCAGTACTTC
D gene: TRBD2; clone size: many; J gene: TRBJ2-3; V gene: TRBV5-4; CDR3 protein: CASRDPGTSGRAGSDTQYF; CDR3 DNA: TGTGCCAGCAGGGATCCCGGGACTAGCGGGAGGGCCGGGTCAGATACGCAGTATTTT
D gene: TRBD2; clone size: many; J gene: TRBJ2-2; V gene: TRBV7-3; CDR3 protein: CASSFSGGTGELFF; CDR3 DNA: TGTGCCAGCAGCTTTTCGGGAGGGACCGGGGAGCTGTTTTTT
D gene: .; clone size: many; J gene: TRBJ2-7; V gene: TRBV5-1; CDR3 protein: CASSLRLRVDEQYF; CDR3 DNA: TGCGCCAGCAGCTTGCGTCTCAGGGTGGACGAGCAGTACTTC
D gene: .; clone size: few; J gene: TRBJ2-7; V gene: TRBV5-1; CDR3 protein: CASSFSSRTTGHSYEQYF; CDR3 DNA: TGCGCCAGCAGCTTTTCTTCCCGCACGACAGGACACTCCTACGAGCAGTACTTC
D gene: .; clone size: .; J gene: TRBJ1-6; V gene: TRBV28; CDR3 protein: CANSASGDLKYNSPLHF; CDR3 DNA: TGTGCCAACAGCGCCAGTGGCGACCTTAAATATAATTCACCCCTCCACTTT
D gene: .; clone size: many; J gene: TRBJ1-2; V gene: TRBV27; CDR3 protein: CASSLSPGANYGYTF; CDR3 DNA: TGTGCCAGCAGTTTAAGCCCAGGAGCTAACTATGGCTACACCTTC
D gene: TRBD1; clone size: .; J gene: TRBJ1-1; V gene: TRBV30; CDR3 protein: CAWSYLDRDTEAFF; CDR3 DNA: TGTGCCTGGAGTTACCTGGACAGGGACACTGAAGCTTTCTTT
D gene: .; clone size: many; J gene: TRBJ2-2; V gene: TRBV29-1; CDR3 protein: CSVNRDRNTGELFF; CDR3 DNA: TGCAGCGTTAACAGGGATCGGAACACCGGGGAGCTGTTTTTT
D gene: TRBD1; clone size: .; J gene: TRBJ1-3; V gene: TRBV11-2; CDR3 protein: CASSPMTGGGNTIYF; CDR3 DNA: TGTGCCAGCAGCCCGATGACAGGGGGCGGAAACACCATATATTTT
D gene: TRBD1; clone size: .; J gene: TRBJ1-6; V gene: TRBV28; CDR3 protein: CASSETGGVHNSPLHF; CDR3 DNA: TGTGCCAGCAGTGAAACAGGGGGAGTACATAATTCACCCCTCCACTTT
D gene: .; clone size: many; J gene: TRBJ2-7; V gene: TRBV20-1; CDR3 protein: CSANLQGHSSYEQYF; CDR3 DNA: TGCAGTGCTAACCTACAGGGACACAGCTCCTACGAGCAGTACTTC
D gene: TRBD1; clone size: .; J gene: TRBJ1-2; V gene: TRBV6-1; CDR3 protein: CASSTKGTGGILGYGYTF; CDR3 DNA: TGTGCCAGCAGTACCAAGGGGACAGGGGGCATTCTTGGCTATGGCTACACCTTC
D gene: TRBD2; clone size: many; J gene: TRBJ2-7; V gene: TRBV6-1; CDR3 protein: CASSHGLAGVYEQYF; CDR3 DNA: TGTGCCAGCAGCCACGGACTAGCGGGCGTCTACGAGCAGTACTTC
D gene: TRBD1; clone size: .; J gene: TRBJ1-2; V gene: TRBV19; CDR3 protein: CASSIGGQGIYGYTF; CDR3 DNA: TGTGCCAGTAGTATCGGGGGACAGGGGATCTATGGCTACACCTTC
D gene: .; clone size: many; J gene: TRBJ1-1; V gene: TRBV15; CDR3 protein: CATSRVVTNTEAFF; CDR3 DNA: TGTGCCACCAGCAGAGTCGTGACGAACACTGAAGCTTTCTTT
D gene: TRBD1; clone size: few; J gene: TRBJ2-1; V gene: TRBV11-3; CDR3 protein: CASSRPGQGYEQFF; CDR3 DNA: TGTGCCAGCAGCCGCCCGGGACAGGGCTATGAGCAGTTCTTC
D gene: .; clone size: many; J gene: TRBJ2-7; V gene: TRBV6-1; CDR3 protein: CASSEEGWAYYEQYF; CDR3 DNA: TGTGCCAGCAGTGAAGAGGGTTGGGCTTACTACGAGCAGTACTTC
D gene: TRBD1; clone size: .; J gene: TRBJ1-1; V gene: TRBV6-9; CDR3 protein: CASSYEAGGTEAFF; CDR3 DNA: TGTGCCAGCAGTTACGAAGCAGGGGGCACTGAAGCTTTCTTT
D gene: TRBD2; clone size: many; J gene: TRBJ2-1; V gene: TRBV19; CDR3 protein: CASSAEGLAGPSYNEQFF; CDR3 DNA: TGTGCCAGTAGTGCGGAGGGACTAGCGGGGCCCTCCTACAATGAGCAGTTCTTC
D gene: .; clone size: .; J gene: TRBJ2-1; V gene: TRBV29-1; CDR3 protein: CSVDYVGRLSNEQFF; CDR3 DNA: TGCAGCGTTGATTACGTGGGGCGGTTAAGCAATGAGCAGTTCTTC
D gene: TRBD2; clone size: .; J gene: TRBJ2-1; V gene: TRBV7-9; CDR3 protein: CASKGSGGDNEQFF; CDR3 DNA: TGTGCCAGCAAAGGCAGCGGGGGGGACAATGAGCAGTTCTTC
D gene: TRBD1; clone size: .; J gene: TRBJ1-1; V gene: TRBV7-9; CDR3 protein: CASSFSGTGIPEAFF; CDR3 DNA: TGTGCCAGCAGCTTCTCCGGGACAGGGATACCTGAAGCTTTCTTT
D gene: TRBD2; clone size: .; J gene: TRBJ2-1; V gene: TRBV12-3/TRBV12-4; CDR3 protein: CASRSLAGDEQFF; CDR3 DNA: TGTGCCAGCAGAAGTCTAGCGGGAGATGAGCAGTTCTTC
D gene: .; clone size: many; J gene: TRBJ2-2; V gene: TRBV9; CDR3 protein: CASSVGSTGELFF; CDR3 DNA: TGTGCCAGCAGCGTAGGAAGTACCGGGGAGCTGTTTTTT
D gene: .; clone size: .; J gene: TRBJ2-7; V gene: TRBV6-2/TRBV6-3; CDR3 protein: CASSAAFLAPYEQYF; CDR3 DNA: TGTGCCAGCAGTGCGGCATTTCTAGCCCCATACGAGCAGTACTTC
D gene: .; clone size: .; J gene: TRBJ2-6; V gene: TRBV12-3/TRBV12-4; CDR3 protein: CANSPPLTGAGSNVLTF; CDR3 DNA: TGTGCCAACAGTCCACCACTTACGGGGGCTGGTTCCAACGTCCTGACTTTC
D gene: TRBD1; clone size: many; J gene: TRBJ1-6; V gene: TRBV5-6; CDR3 protein: CASSFKHGTENSPLHF; CDR3 DNA: TGTGCCAGCAGCTTCAAACATGGGACAGAGAATTCACCCCTCCACTTT
D gene: .; clone size: many; J gene: TRBJ2-7; V gene: TRBV4-3; CDR3 protein: CASSQAHALEQYF; CDR3 DNA: TGCGCCAGCAGCCAAGCGCACGCGTTGGAGCAGTACTTC
D gene: TRBD1; clone size: once; J gene: TRBJ1-6; V gene: TRBV7-3; CDR3 protein: CASSVGQGQSPLHF; CDR3 DNA: TGTGCCAGCAGCGTCGGACAGGGTCAATCACCCCTCCACTTT
D gene: TRBD2; clone size: .; J gene: TRBJ2-2; V gene: TRBV6-2/TRBV6-3; CDR3 protein: CASSFKTSGRASLRGVVGELFF; CDR3 DNA: TGTGCCAGCAGTTTCAAGACTAGCGGGAGGGCCTCGTTGAGAGGCGTAGTTGGGGAGCTGTTTTTT
D gene: .; clone size: many; J gene: TRBJ1-5; V gene: TRBV15; CDR3 protein: CATSRDLGGNQPQHF; CDR3 DNA: TGTGCCACCAGCAGAGATCTAGGTGGCAATCAGCCCCAGCATTTT
D gene: .; clone size: once; J gene: TRBJ1-1; V gene: TRBV12-3/TRBV12-4; CDR3 protein: CASSELGDLGEAFF; CDR3 DNA: TGTGCCAGCAGTGAACTTGGTGACTTGGGGGAAGCTTTCTTT
D gene: .; clone size: few; J gene: TRBJ1-2; V gene: TRBV28; CDR3 protein: CASSSSLPGPNYGYTF; CDR3 DNA: TGTGCCAGCAGTTCCTCTTTGCCAGGGCCTAACTATGGCTACACCTTC
D gene: TRBD2; clone size: once; J gene: TRBJ2-1; V gene: TRBV12-3/TRBV12-4; CDR3 protein: CASSLGSGRNNEQFF; CDR3 DNA: TGTGCCAGCAGTTTGGGTAGCGGGCGTAACAATGAGCAGTTCTTC
D gene: TRBD1; clone size: many; J gene: TRBJ2-5; V gene: TRBV28; CDR3 protein: CASGQQGAGQETQYF; CDR3 DNA: TGTGCCAGCGGTCAACAGGGGGCGGGCCAAGAGACCCAGTACTTC
D gene: TRBD1; clone size: once; J gene: TRBJ1-2; V gene: TRBV11-3; CDR3 protein: CASSLPRDRGSYNYGYTF; CDR3 DNA: TGTGCCAGCAGCCTCCCCCGGGACAGGGGGTCCTATAACTATGGCTACACCTTC
D gene: .; clone size: .; J gene: TRBJ1-2; V gene: TRBV12-3/TRBV12-4; CDR3 protein: CASSLRYGNGYTF; CDR3 DNA: TGTGCCAGCAGTTTGCGGTACGGGAACGGCTACACCTTC
D gene: .; clone size: many; J gene: TRBJ2-3; V gene: TRBV7-2; CDR3 protein: CASSLDADTQYF; CDR3 DNA: TGTGCCAGCAGCTTAGACGCAGATACGCAGTATTTT
D gene: TRBD1; clone size: many; J gene: TRBJ2-2; V gene: TRBV28; CDR3 protein: CASRPLPGQGAIINTGELFF; CDR3 DNA: TGTGCCAGCAGACCCCTACCGGGACAGGGGGCGATAATTAACACCGGGGAGCTGTTTTTT
D gene: .; clone size: many; J gene: TRBJ2-7; V gene: TRBV2; CDR3 protein: CASSRSSYEQYF; CDR3 DNA: TGTGCCAGCAGTCGGAGCTCCTACGAGCAGTACTTC
D gene: .; clone size: once; J gene: TRBJ1-6; V gene: TRBV6-1; CDR3 protein: CASHRDYNSPLHF; CDR3 DNA: TGTGCCAGCCACAGGGACTATAATTCACCCCTCCACTTT
D gene: .; clone size: .; J gene: TRBJ1-2; V gene: TRBV4-1; CDR3 protein: CASSQVQVNYGYTF; CDR3 DNA: TGCGCCAGCAGCCAAGTACAAGTTAACTATGGCTACACCTTC
D gene: .; clone size: .; J gene: TRBJ1-6; V gene: TRBV27; CDR3 protein: CASRLGWDSPLHF; CDR3 DNA: TGTGCCAGCAGACTGGGTTGGGATTCACCCCTCCACTTT
D gene: .; clone size: medium-sized; J gene: TRBJ1-6; V gene: TRBV20-1; CDR3 protein: CSAREGGEYNSPLHF; CDR3 DNA: TGCAGTGCTAGAGAAGGGGGGGAGTATAATTCACCCCTCCACTTT
D gene: .; clone size: medium-sized; J gene: TRBJ1-4; V gene: TRBV2; CDR3 protein: CAAAASPNEKLFF; CDR3 DNA: TGTGCCGCTGCTGCCAGCCCCAATGAAAAACTGTTTTTT
D gene: TRBD1; clone size: many; J gene: TRBJ2-1; V gene: TRBV20-1; CDR3 protein: CSARIQGAQRAPAYNEQFF; CDR3 DNA: TGCAGTGCTAGAATCCAGGGGGCTCAGCGGGCCCCCGCCTACAATGAGCAGTTCTTC